These 12 T cell receptor beta chains came from one sample sequenced in a study of blood T cell repertoires in COVID-19. Data came from immunoSEQ multiplex PCR; TCRdb stores just in-frame clones and leaves some out. The sample holds a few hundred thousand clones; 85% are singletons and the top ten take 3% to 4%. The sequenced sample consisted of peripheral blood. The origin of the receptors is a woman between 18 and 29 years old with acute or convalescent COVID-19.

The V gene is TRBV5-5, the J gene TRBJ1-1, with a tentative D call TRBD1 (6 bases). Germline V gene lookup returns CDR1 SGHKS and CDR2 YYEKEE (reference sequence). The ends were cut back, 0 bases at V and 4 bases at J, with 13 bases in the middle. The CDR3 consists of 15 residues. Here the CDR3 DNA reads TGTGCCAGCAGCTTGGCCGGGGGGCGAAGCACTGAAGCTTTCTTT. It codes for CASSLAGGRSTEAFF.

This clone was picked up one time. This chain joins TRBV28 and TRBJ1-3; unclear D gene. V was trimmed by 7 bases and J by 5 bases, leaving 9 bases between them. Per germline, CDR1 MDHEN and CDR2 SYDVKM. The CDR3 loop spans 12 amino acids. The CDR3 DNA follows: TGTGCCAGCACCCCGCAGAGAAACACCATATATTTT. Translation gives CASTPQRNTIYF.

The chain employs TRBV6-5 and TRBJ2-2; 10 bases match TRBD1. Germline V gene data show CDR1 as MNHEY and CDR2 as SVGAGI. This CDR3 comprises 15 residues. The V segment lost 6 bases and the J segment 0 bases; nucleotides outside the gene matches: 1. CDR3 DNA: TGTGCCAGCAGGACAGGGGGCGCGAACACCGGGGAGCTGTTTTTT. Encoded protein: CASRTGGANTGELFF.

The rearrangement uses TRBV6-1 and TRBJ2-7; 7 bases line up with TRBD2. After removal of 1 base from V and 0 bases from J, the junction contained 3 bases not matched to a gene. The CDR3 spans 15 residues. From germline, CDR1 is MNHNS and CDR2 SASEGT. CDR3 sequence reads: CASSEERGSSYEQYF. The CDR3, as DNA: TGTGCCAGCAGTGAAGAGCGGGGCAGCTCCTACGAGCAGTACTTC.

V gene TRBV28 combines with J gene TRBJ2-3; tentatively, D is TRBD2 (5 bases). Trimming removed 5 bases at V and 4 bases at J, with 22 bases between. Germline V CDR1 and CDR2: MDHEN, SYDVKM. The CDR3 contains 17 residues. The CDR3 coding sequence is TGTGCCAGCAGTCTCCGACACCTAATAGCGAGCTCAGATACGCAGTATTTT. Amino acids: CASSLRHLIASSDTQYF.

This chain links TRBV7-9 with TRBJ1-6, with 11 bases matching TRBD1. The CDR3 covers 15 residues. Germline CDR1 SEHNR, CDR2 FQNEAQ (reference sequence). Losses at the gene ends were 5 bases for V and 6 bases for J; bases not matched to a gene: 3. The CDR3 DNA follows: TGTGCCAGCAGCGGAGGACAGGGGGCTAATTCACCCCTCCACTTT. Its translation is CASSGGQGANSPLHF.

About this clone: This specimen includes other DNA sequences encoding the same CDR3. The V and J genes are TRBV27 and TRBJ1-6, with a weak D call TRBD1 (5 bases). Germline CDR1 MNHEY, CDR2 SMNVEV (reference sequence). Between the trimmed V and J ends, which lost 3 bases and 9 bases, there was a span of 12 bases. The CDR3 has 14 residues. The CDR3 region is CASSFPGLGSPLHF. The CDR3 DNA is TGTGCCAGCAGTTTCCCGGGACTCGGTTCACCCCTCCACTTT.

The chain joins TRBV2 to TRBJ2-5; 9 nucleotides match TRBD1. This CDR3 region has 17 residues. Germline V gives CDR1 SNHLY, CDR2 FYNNEI. The ends lost 0 bases at V and 5 bases at J; junction bases unmatched: 10. This CDR3 reads CASSEAGGQGSLETQYF. The CDR3 DNA sequence: TGTGCCAGCAGTGAAGCGGGGGGACAGGGCTCCCTTGAGACCCAGTACTTC.

The V gene is TRBV5-1, the J gene TRBJ2-7, with D maybe TRBD1 (5 bases). Trimming shortened V by 4 bases and J by 6 bases, and 14 bases separated the two germline ends. The CDR3 extends over 13 amino acids. Germline CDR1 is SGHRS and CDR2 is YFSETQ. The CDR3 loop reads CASSQGRAPEQYF. In nucleotides, the CDR3 is TGCGCCAGCAGCCAGGGCCGAGCCCCCGAGCAGTACTTC.

The chain recombines TRBV2 with TRBJ1-1; D perhaps matches TRBD1 (6 bases). The CDR3 extends over 15 amino acids. Germline lookup yields CDR1 SNHLY and CDR2 FYNNEI. V was trimmed by 8 bases and J by 0 bases, leaving 16 bases between them. This CDR3 is CASGGRTIMNTEAFF. DNA for the CDR3: TGTGCCAGCGGGGGCAGAACGATAATGAACACTGAAGCTTTCTTT.

This clone was counted a single time. This rearrangement joins TRBV9 to TRBJ1-4; 7 nucleotides agree with TRBD1. V lost 3 bases, J lost 8 bases, and 1 base stayed unmatched. Germline values: CDR1 SGDLS, CDR2 YYNGEE. The CDR3 consists of 12 residues. CDR3 bases: TGTGCCAGCAGCGACAGGGGAGAAAAACTGTTTTTT. Residues: CASSDRGEKLFF.

This chain links TRBV24-1 with TRBJ2-7; TRBD1 matches 8 bases. From germline, CDR1 is KGHDR and CDR2 SFDVKD. This CDR3 region has 14 residues. V was clipped by 5 bases and J by 4 bases; unmatched bases: 6. DNA of the CDR3: TGTGCCACCAGTGCCGGCGGACAGGGATACGAGCAGTACTTC. Encoded protein: CATSAGGQGYEQYF.